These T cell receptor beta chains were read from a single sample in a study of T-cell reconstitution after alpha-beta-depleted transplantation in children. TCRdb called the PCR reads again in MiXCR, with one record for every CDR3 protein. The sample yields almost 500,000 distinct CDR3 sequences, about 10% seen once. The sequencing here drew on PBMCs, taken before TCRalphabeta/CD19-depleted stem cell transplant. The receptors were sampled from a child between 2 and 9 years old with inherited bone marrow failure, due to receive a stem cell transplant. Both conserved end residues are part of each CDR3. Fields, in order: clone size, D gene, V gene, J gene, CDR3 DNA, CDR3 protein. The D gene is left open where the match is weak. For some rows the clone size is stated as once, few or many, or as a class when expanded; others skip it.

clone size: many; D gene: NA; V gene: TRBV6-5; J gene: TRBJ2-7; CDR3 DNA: TGTGCCAGCAGTTACGGGGGACCGTGGGACGAGCAGTACTTC; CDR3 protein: CASSYGGPWDEQYF
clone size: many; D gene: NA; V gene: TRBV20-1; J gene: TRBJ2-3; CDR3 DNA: TGCAGTGCTCAGCGCTTACTAGCCACAGATACGCAGTATTTT; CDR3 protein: CSAQRLLATDTQYF
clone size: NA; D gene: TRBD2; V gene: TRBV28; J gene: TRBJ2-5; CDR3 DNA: TGTGCCAGCACAAATACGGCGGTCGGGAGGGCCCTCGGAGAGACCCAGTACTTC; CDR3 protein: CASTNTAVGRALGETQYF
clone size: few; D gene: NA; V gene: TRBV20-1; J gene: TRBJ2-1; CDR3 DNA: TGCAGAGTGCTAGCGTCCGAGTACAATGAGCAGTTCTTC; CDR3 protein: CRVLASEYNEQFF
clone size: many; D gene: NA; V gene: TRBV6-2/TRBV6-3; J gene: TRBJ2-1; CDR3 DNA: TGTGCCAGCAGTTACGGCAATGAGCAGTTCTTC; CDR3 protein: CASSYGNEQFF
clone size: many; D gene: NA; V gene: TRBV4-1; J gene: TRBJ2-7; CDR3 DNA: TGCGCCAGCAGCCAAGAGACAGACTACGAGCAGTACTTC; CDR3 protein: CASSQETDYEQYF
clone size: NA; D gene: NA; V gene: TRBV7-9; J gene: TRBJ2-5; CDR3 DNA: TGTGCCAGCAGCTTTCATCGTGGTCTAGAGACCCAGTACTTC; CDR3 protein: CASSFHRGLETQYF
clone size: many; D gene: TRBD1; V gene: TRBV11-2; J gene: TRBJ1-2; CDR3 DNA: TGTGCCAGCAGGGAAACAGGGGTCTATGGCTACACCTTC; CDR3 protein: CASRETGVYGYTF
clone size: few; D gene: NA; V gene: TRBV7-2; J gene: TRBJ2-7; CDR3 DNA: TGTGCCAGCAGCCCGATCTCCAACTACGAGCAGTACTTC; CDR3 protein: CASSPISNYEQYF
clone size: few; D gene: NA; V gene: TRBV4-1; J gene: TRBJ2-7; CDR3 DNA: TGCGCCAGCAGCCACCTTCGGGGAGGCTACGAGCAGTACTTC; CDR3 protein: CASSHLRGGYEQYF
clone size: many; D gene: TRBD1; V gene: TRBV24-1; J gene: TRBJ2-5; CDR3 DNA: TGTGCCACCAGTGGGGGACAGGGCAATCAAGAGACCCAGTACTTC; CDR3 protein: CATSGGQGNQETQYF
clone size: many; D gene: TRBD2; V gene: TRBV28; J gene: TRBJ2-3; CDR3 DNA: TGTGCCAGCAGTTTATATAGCGGGAGCTCCACAGATACGCAGTATTTT; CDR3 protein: CASSLYSGSSTDTQYF
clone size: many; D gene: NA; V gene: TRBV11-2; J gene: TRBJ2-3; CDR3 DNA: TGTGCCAGCAGCTTAGATGGGGGGAGTGTATATACGCAGTATTTT; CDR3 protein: CASSLDGGSVYTQYF
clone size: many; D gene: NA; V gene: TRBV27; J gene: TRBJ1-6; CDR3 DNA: TGTGCCAGCAGTGGATTCCCGGGGGAGAGTTCACCCCTCCACTTT; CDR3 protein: CASSGFPGESSPLHF
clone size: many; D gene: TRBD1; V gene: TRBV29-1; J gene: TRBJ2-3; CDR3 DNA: TGCAGCGTTGGAGCGACAGGGGGCTTTTCAGATACGCAGTATTTT; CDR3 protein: CSVGATGGFSDTQYF
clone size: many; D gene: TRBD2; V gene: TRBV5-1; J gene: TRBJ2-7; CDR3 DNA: TGCGCCAGTCCTCACGTCCGGGACTACCGTACCTACGAGCAGTACTTC; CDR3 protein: CASPHVRDYRTYEQYF
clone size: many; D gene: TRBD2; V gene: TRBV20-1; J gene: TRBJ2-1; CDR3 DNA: TGCAGTGCTAGGGACCGGAGGCGGGCGGGGGAGGGGTTCAATGAGCAGTTCTTC; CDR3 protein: CSARDRRRAGEGFNEQFF
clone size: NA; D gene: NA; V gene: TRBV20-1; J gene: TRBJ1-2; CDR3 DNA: TGCAGTGCTAGTGGAGGGCGTCTTGGCTACACCTTC; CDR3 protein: CSASGGRLGYTF
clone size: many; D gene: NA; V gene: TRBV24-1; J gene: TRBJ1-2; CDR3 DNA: TGTGCCACCAGTGATTCGAGGGGCTATGGCTACACCTTC; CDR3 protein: CATSDSRGYGYTF
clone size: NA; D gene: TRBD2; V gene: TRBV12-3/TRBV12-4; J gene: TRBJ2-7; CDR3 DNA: TGTGCCAGCAGTAATAGCGGGAACTCCTACGAGCAGTACTTC; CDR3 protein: CASSNSGNSYEQYF
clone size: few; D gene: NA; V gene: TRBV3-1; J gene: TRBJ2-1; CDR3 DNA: TGTGCCAGCAGCCAAGATCGGTCAGCGGGCGATGAGCAGTTCTTC; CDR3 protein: CASSQDRSAGDEQFF
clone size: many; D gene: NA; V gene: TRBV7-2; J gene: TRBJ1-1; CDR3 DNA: TGTGCCAGCAGCTTCCAGTGGGGGGAAGCTTTCTTT; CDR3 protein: CASSFQWGEAFF
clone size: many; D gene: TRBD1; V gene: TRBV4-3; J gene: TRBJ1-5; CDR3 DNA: TGCGCCAGCAGCTATGACAGGGTCTACCAGCCCCAGCATTTT; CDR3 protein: CASSYDRVYQPQHF
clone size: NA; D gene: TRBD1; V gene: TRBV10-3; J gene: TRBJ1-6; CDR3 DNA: TGTGCCAGCAGAACCGCGGGACAGAAAAATTCACCCCTCCACTTT; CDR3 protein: CASRTAGQKNSPLHF
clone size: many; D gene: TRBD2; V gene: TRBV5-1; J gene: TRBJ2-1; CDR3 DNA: TGCGCCAGCAGCTCGGGGACTAGCGGGGTCTACAATGAGCAGTTCTTC; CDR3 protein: CASSSGTSGVYNEQFF
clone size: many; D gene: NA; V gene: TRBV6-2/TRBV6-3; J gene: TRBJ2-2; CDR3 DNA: TGTGCCAGCAATCGAGGGAACACCGGGGAGCTGTTTTTT; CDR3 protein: CASNRGNTGELFF
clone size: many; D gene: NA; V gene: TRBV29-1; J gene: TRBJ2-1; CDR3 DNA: TGCAGCGTTAGGGGGGGAGGACCCTCCTACAATGAGCAGTTCTTC; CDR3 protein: CSVRGGGPSYNEQFF
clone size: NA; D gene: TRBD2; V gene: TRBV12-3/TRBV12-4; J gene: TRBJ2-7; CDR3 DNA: TGTGCCAGCAGTTCCCTGACTAGCGGGAGTAGGCTTTACGAGCAGTACTTC; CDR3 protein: CASSSLTSGSRLYEQYF
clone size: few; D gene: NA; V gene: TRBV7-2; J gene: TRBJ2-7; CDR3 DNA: TGTGCCAGCAGCTCCGCCCCGGGGGCAAGCTACGAGCAGTACTTC; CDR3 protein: CASSSAPGASYEQYF
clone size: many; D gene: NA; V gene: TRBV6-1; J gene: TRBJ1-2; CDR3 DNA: TGTGCCAGCAGTGGACAGGCGCTCCAGGGCTACACCTTC; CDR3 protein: CASSGQALQGYTF
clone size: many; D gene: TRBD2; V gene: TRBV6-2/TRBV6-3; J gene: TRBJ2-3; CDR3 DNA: TGTGCCAGCAGTGACCGGGACTACTACACAGATACGCAGTATTTT; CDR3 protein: CASSDRDYYTDTQYF
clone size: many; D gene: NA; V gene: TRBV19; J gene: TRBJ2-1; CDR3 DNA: TGTGCCAGTAGTATAGTGGGACGGTACAATGAGCAGTTCTTC; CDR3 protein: CASSIVGRYNEQFF
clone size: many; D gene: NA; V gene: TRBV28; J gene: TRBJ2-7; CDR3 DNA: TGTGCCAGCAGCCGGTTCTACGAGCAGTACTTC; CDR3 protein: CASSRFYEQYF
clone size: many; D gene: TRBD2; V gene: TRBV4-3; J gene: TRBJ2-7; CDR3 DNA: TGCGCCAGCAGCCAAGAACGAACTAGCGGAGGTAAAGCCTACGAGCAGTACTTC; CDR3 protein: CASSQERTSGGKAYEQYF
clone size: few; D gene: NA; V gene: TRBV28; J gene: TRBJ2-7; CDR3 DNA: TGTGCCAGCAGTTTCCCCGACAGGTCATTTTCCTACGAGCAGTACTTC; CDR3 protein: CASSFPDRSFSYEQYF
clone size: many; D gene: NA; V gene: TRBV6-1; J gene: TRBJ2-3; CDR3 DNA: TGTGCCAGCAGGGGGACCCCCACAGATACGCAGTATTTT; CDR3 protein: CASRGTPTDTQYF
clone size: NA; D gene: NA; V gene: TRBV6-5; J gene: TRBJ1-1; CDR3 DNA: TGTGCCAGCAGTTACTCGAGACAGATGAACACTGAAGCTTTCTTT; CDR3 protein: CASSYSRQMNTEAFF
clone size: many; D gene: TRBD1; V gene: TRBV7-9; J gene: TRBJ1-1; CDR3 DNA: TGTGCCAGCAGCATGGGACAGGGGGCACGCACTGAAGCTTTCTTT; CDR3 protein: CASSMGQGARTEAFF
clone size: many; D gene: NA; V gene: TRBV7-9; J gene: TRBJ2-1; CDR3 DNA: TGTGCCAGCAGCTTTGTCACATTCGGGGGCCCCTACAATGAGCAGTTCTTC; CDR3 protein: CASSFVTFGGPYNEQFF
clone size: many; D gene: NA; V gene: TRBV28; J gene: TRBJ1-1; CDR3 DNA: TGTGCCAGCAGTTTGGATGACAGGCAGGTGAACACTGAAGCTTTCTTT; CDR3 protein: CASSLDDRQVNTEAFF
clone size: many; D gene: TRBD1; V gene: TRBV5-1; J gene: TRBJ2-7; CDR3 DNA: TGCGCCAGCAGCATCTACAGGGGCCCCTCCTACGAGCAGTACTTC; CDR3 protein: CASSIYRGPSYEQYF
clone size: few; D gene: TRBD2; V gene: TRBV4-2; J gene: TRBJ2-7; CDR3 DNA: TGTGCCAGCAGCCAAGCGCTAGCGGGAGGAGGCTACGAGCAGTACTTC; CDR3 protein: CASSQALAGGGYEQYF
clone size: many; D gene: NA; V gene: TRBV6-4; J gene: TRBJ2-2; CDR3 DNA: TGTGCCAGCAGAGGACTCTCGAACACCGGGGAGCTGTTTTTT; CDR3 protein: CASRGLSNTGELFF
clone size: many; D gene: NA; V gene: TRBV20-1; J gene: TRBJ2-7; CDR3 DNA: TGCAGTGCTAGAGGATGGGGTAGCGACTCTTACGAGCAGTACTTC; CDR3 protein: CSARGWGSDSYEQYF
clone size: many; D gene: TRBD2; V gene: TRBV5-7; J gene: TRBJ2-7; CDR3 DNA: TGTGCCAGCAGCCCCCCCGGGACTAGCGGGAGGTCCGACGAGCAGTACTTC; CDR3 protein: CASSPPGTSGRSDEQYF
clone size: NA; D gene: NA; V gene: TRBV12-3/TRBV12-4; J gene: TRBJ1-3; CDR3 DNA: TGTGCCAGCAGTTTAGTCCTGGGACGGAACTCTGGAAACACCATATATTTT; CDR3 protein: CASSLVLGRNSGNTIYF
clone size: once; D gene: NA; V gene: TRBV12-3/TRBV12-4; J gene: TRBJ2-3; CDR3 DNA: TGTGCCAGCAGTAGCCGGAGTCCCCGCACAGATACGCAGTATTTT; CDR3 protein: CASSSRSPRTDTQYF
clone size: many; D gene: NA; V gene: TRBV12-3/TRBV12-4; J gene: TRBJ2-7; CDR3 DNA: TGTGCCAGCCACCGTACTGGGGATATCTGGGACGAGCAGTACTTC; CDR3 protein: CASHRTGDIWDEQYF